Each of the 8 T cell receptor beta chains below was sequenced from the same sample in a study of cytomegalovirus exposure and HLA in healthy donors. The repertoire was sequenced with immunoSEQ multiplex PCR; TCRdb's copy has only in-frame clones and lacks some. This table has under 75,000 clones, nearly 95% appearing once. The specimen sequenced was PBMCs. Receptors originate from a man aged 18 to 29 in good health and CMV-seropositive.

This clone has only one observation. The chain has TRBV28 and TRBJ1-1; a possible D gene is TRBD1 (5 bases). Germline V gene sequence: CDR1 MDHEN, CDR2 SYDVKM. CDR3 length: 20 residues. V dropped 0 bases and J dropped 7 bases, with 30 bases sitting between them. As DNA, the CDR3 is TGTGCCAGCAGTTTATGGTTAATCTCAAGGGCCCCGGGGGACCGCGGTGAAGCTTTCTTT. It codes for CASSLWLISRAPGDRGEAFF. The variable domain in full, completed from reference TRBV28 and TRBJ1-1, reads DVKVTQSSRYLVKRTGEKVFLECVQDMDHENMFWYRQDPGLGLRLIYFSYDVKMKEKGDIPEGYSVSREKKERFSLILESASTNQTSMYLCASSLWLISRAPGDRGEAFFGQGTRLTVV.

The chain is built from TRBV7-3 and TRBJ2-1, with 7 bases identical to TRBD2. The CDR3 runs to 16 residues. Per germline, CDR1 SGHTA and CDR2 FQGTGA. With V trimmed by 5 bases and J by 0 bases, 7 bases remained unmatched. CDR3 protein: CASSRSRGSSYNEQFF. In DNA form, the CDR3 reads TGTGCCAGCAGCAGATCGCGCGGGAGCTCCTACAATGAGCAGTTCTTC.

This chain connects TRBV15 to TRBJ2-2; 9 nucleotides agree with TRBD2. This CDR3 is 18 amino acids long. Losses at the gene ends were 7 bases for V and 6 bases for J; bases not matched to a gene: 18. Germline CDR1 reads LNHNV; CDR2 reads YYDKDF (reference sequence). This CDR3 reads CATKARVAGVSISGELFF. CDR3 nucleotide sequence: TGTGCCACCAAGGCCAGGGTAGCGGGAGTTTCTATTTCCGGGGAGCTGTTTTTT.

J is TRBJ2-7 and V is TRBV5-6, with D perhaps matching TRBD1 (5 bases). V gave up 4 bases and J gave up 9 bases, with 23 bases separating them. Looked up from germline, CDR1 is SGHDT and CDR2 is YYEEEE. This CDR3 is 15 amino acids long. The CDR3 is CASSPPDSVPSGQYF. CDR3 sequence (DNA): TGTGCCAGCAGCCCCCCAGACAGTGTTCCTTCGGGGCAGTACTTC.

This chain connects TRBV7-8 to TRBJ2-7, with 7 nucleotides matching TRBD1. The CDR3 has 14 amino acids. Trimming at V came to 4 bases and at J to 2 bases, leaving 5 bases not matched to a gene. The germline V gene encodes CDR1 SGHVS and CDR2 FQNEAQ. CDR3 loop: CASSSLTGPYEQYF. CDR3 DNA: TGTGCCAGCAGCTCCCTGACAGGGCCCTACGAGCAGTACTTC.

The chain couples TRBV2 to TRBJ2-4; no reliable D call. The V and J ends lost 4 bases and 6 bases respectively, with 4 bases between them. CDR1 and CDR2 (germline): SNHLY, FYNNEI. The CDR3 runs to 11 residues. CDR3 sequence (DNA): TGTGCCAGCAGTGTCTTAAACATTCAGTACTTC. Translated, it gives CASSVLNIQYF.

This clone has only one observation. CDR3 region: CASSFVETDTQYF. The CDR3 bases are TGTGCCAGCAGTTTTGTGGAGACAGATACGCAGTATTTT. This rearrangement joins TRBV28 to TRBJ2-3; D unclear. V gave up 3 bases and J gave up 3 bases, with 7 bases separating them. The CDR3 is 13 residues long. CDR1 MDHEN and CDR2 SYDVKM come from the germline V gene.

This chain links TRBV7-2 with TRBJ2-7, with TRBD2 identical over 13 bases. Germline trimming cut 5 bases from V and 4 bases from J; bases unmatched to any gene: 5. Per germline, CDR1 SGHTA and CDR2 FQGNSA. The CDR3 has 15 residues. The CDR3 loop reads CASSHLTSGGYEQYF. In DNA form, the CDR3 reads TGTGCCAGCAGCCACCTGACTAGCGGGGGGTACGAGCAGTACTTC.